These 28 T cell receptor beta chains came from one sample sequenced in a study of blood T cells in healthy people across ages. A second PCR of roughly 7 to 11 cycles used a sample-barcoded 5' primer and a J-beta primer mix. TCRdb processed the 5' RACE reads anew with MiXCR; each CDR3 protein has one entry. The sample lists some 900,000 distinct CDR3 sequences; 29% were seen once. The specimen sequenced was blood. These TCRs come from a woman of 80 years or more in good health.

This clonotype has only a few counts. The chain recombines TRBV9 with TRBJ1-6; 8 positions match TRBD1. V lost 3 bases, J lost 5 bases, and 4 bases stayed unmatched. CDR3 length: 15 amino acids. Germline CDR1 and CDR2: SGDLS and YYNGEE. The CDR3 is CASSAGQGHNSPLHF. DNA for the CDR3: TGTGCCAGCAGCGCTGGACAGGGCCATAATTCACCCCTCCACTTT.

This clonotype was found once. Being one base from a much bigger clone, this may be a read error. The J gene is TRBJ1-5, the V gene TRBV6-5; 8 nucleotides agree with TRBD1. CDR3 length equals 15 residues. With V trimmed by 5 bases and J by 1 base, 4 bases remained unmatched. CDR1 MNHEY and CDR2 SVGAGI come from the germline V gene. Here the CDR3 reads CASSNRQGSNQPQHF. DNA for the CDR3: TGTGCCAGCAGTAACCGACAGGGGAGCAATCAGCCCCAGCATTTT.

Only one count was recorded for this clonotype. The rearrangement uses TRBV4-1 and TRBJ2-7, with 7 bases identical to TRBD1. This CDR3 is built from 15 residues. CDR1 and CDR2 (germline): MGHRA, YSYEKL. V lost 1 base and J lost 3; bases outside the gene matches: 6. The CDR3 sequence is CASSQGWGQIYEQYF. CDR3 DNA: TGCGCCAGCAGCCAAGGGTGGGGACAGATCTACGAGCAGTACTTC.

This clonotype has ten or more counts. V is TRBV20-1 and J is TRBJ1-5; a possible D gene is TRBD1 (6 bases). V was clipped by 6 bases and J by 5 bases, with 14 bases between them. The CDR3 has 13 amino acids. Germline loops: CDR1 DFQATT, CDR2 SNEGSKA (reference sequence). CDR3 in DNA: TGCAGTGCAAGTACAGGGCCCGATCAGCCCCAGCATTTT. Its protein product is CSASTGPDQPQHF.

With respect to this clonotype: A read error may explain this, as a much larger clone is one base away. The chain couples TRBV6-2 or TRBV6-3 to TRBJ1-5; D is uncertain. Trimming removed 6 bases from V and 6 bases from J, with 9 bases in between. CDR3 length: 12 amino acids. From germline, CDR1 is MNHEY and CDR2 SVGEGT. The CDR3 coding sequence is TGTGCCAGCAGACAGATGGGTCAGCCCCAGCATTTT. Translating it yields CASRQMGQPQHF.

The V and J genes are TRBV10-3 and TRBJ1-4; D not resolved. Trimming took 0 bases from V and 3 from J, leaving 14 bases between them. The germline V gene encodes CDR1 ENHRY and CDR2 SYGVKD. The CDR3 loop spans 17 amino acids. In nucleotides, the CDR3 is TGTGCCATCAGTGAGTCGAACGGGTTCGCGGCTAATGAAAAACTGTTTTTT. The encoded protein is CAISESNGFAANEKLFF.

The chain joins TRBV6-1 to TRBJ2-3; D ambiguous. Between the trimmed V and J ends, which lost 7 bases and 0 bases, there was a span of 14 bases. Looked up from germline, CDR1 is MNHNS and CDR2 is SASEGT. The CDR3 has 15 residues. The CDR3 here is CASNDLHGSTDTQYF. DNA of the CDR3: TGTGCCAGCAATGATCTCCACGGGAGCACAGATACGCAGTATTTT.

At least ten counts were recorded for this clonotype. The V call is TRBV7-2, the J call TRBJ2-3; no reliable D call. CDR1 SGHTA and CDR2 FQGNSA come from the germline V gene. V was trimmed by 6 bases and J by 1 base, leaving 8 bases between them. There are 13 residues in the CDR3. CDR3 bases: TGTGCCAGCAGTCTGGACCGCACAGATACGCAGTATTTT. Translation gives CASSLDRTDTQYF. Full variable domain (outside the CDR3, taken from reference TRBV7-2 and TRBJ2-3): GAGVSQSPSNKVTEKGKDVELRCDPISGHTALYWYRQSLGQGLEFLIYFQGNSAPDKSGLPSDRFSAERTGGSVSTLTIQRTQQEDSAVYLCASSLDRTDTQYFGPGTRLTVL.

This clonotype was detected ten times or more. The chain uses TRBV7-7 and TRBJ2-1, with a weak D call TRBD2 (6 bases). Germline V gene sequence: CDR1 SSHAT, CDR2 FNYEAQ (reference sequence). Trimming took 5 bases from V and 0 from J, leaving 17 bases between them. The CDR3 covers 17 residues. CDR3 DNA sequence: TGTGCCAGCAGCCCCCCATCCGGGGGTACCTCCTACAATGAGCAGTTCTTC. Protein: CASSPPSGGTSYNEQFF. Full variable domain (remainder filled in from reference TRBV7-7 and TRBJ2-1): GAGVSQSPRYKVTKRGQDVTLRCDPISSHATLYWYQQALGQGPEFLTYFNYEAQPDKSGLPSDRFSAERPEGSISTLTIQRTEQRDSAMYRCASSPPSGGTSYNEQFFGPGTRLTVL.

This clonotype was counted many times. The chain employs TRBV5-1 and TRBJ2-7; D could derive from TRBD1 or TRBD2 (6 bases each). This CDR3 is built from 16 residues. The V and J ends lost 2 bases and 4 bases respectively, with 19 bases between them. Germline V gene data show CDR1 as SGHRS and CDR2 as YFSETQ. The DNA of the CDR3 is TGCGCCAGCAGCTTCAATCAACCGGGGGCGGGTTACGAGCAGTACTTC. Its protein is CASSFNQPGAGYEQYF.

This clonotype was counted many times. This chain joins TRBV7-8 and TRBJ1-1, with TRBD1 matching over 9 bases. CDR1 SGHVS and CDR2 FQNEAQ come from the germline V gene. CDR3 length: 13 residues. V was clipped by 8 bases and J by 1 base; unmatched bases: 2. In nucleotides, the CDR3 is TGTGCCAGCGCGGGACAGGGGAACACTGAAGCTTTCTTT. This codes for CASAGQGNTEAFF.

This clonotype showed up many times. The J gene is TRBJ2-4, the V gene TRBV11-2; D is undetermined. Trimming removed 6 bases from V and 0 bases from J, with 12 bases in between. Germline CDR1 reads SGHAT; CDR2 reads FQNNGV. The CDR3 is made up of 15 amino acids. The CDR3 reads CASSPVGIAKNIQYF. In DNA, the CDR3 is TGTGCCAGCAGTCCGGTTGGGATAGCCAAAAACATTCAGTACTTC.

CDR3 bases: TGTGCCAGCAGTTACTCCCTATCCGGGGGACAGGCCTCCTACGAGCAGTACTTC. This encodes CASSYSLSGGQASYEQYF. The chain couples TRBV12-3 or TRBV12-4 to TRBJ2-7, with TRBD1 matching 8 bases. The CDR3 consists of 18 residues. The ends lost 4 bases at V and 0 bases at J; junction bases unmatched: 14.

This clonotype occurred many times. This chain joins TRBV12-3 or TRBV12-4 and TRBJ2-3, with D maybe TRBD2 (6 bases). The CDR3 runs to 13 residues. Deletions cut 5 bases from V and 11 bases from J, with 17 bases between. The CDR3, as DNA: TGTGCCAGCAGTGGGGGATGGAGGGCGGAGCAGTATTTT. This sequence encodes CASSGGWRAEQYF.

This clonotype has a count of ten or more. The V call is TRBV5-1, the J call TRBJ1-6; D gene uncertain. V dropped 0 bases and J dropped 7 bases, with 5 bases sitting between them. CDR3 size: 13 residues. Germline CDR1 reads SGHRS; CDR2 reads YFSETQ. As DNA, the CDR3 is TGCGCCAGCAGCTTGGACAGCAATTCACCCCTCCACTTT. This gives the protein CASSLDSNSPLHF.

This clonotype was detected only a few times. This could be a read error, since a much larger clone is one nucleotide away. The chain links TRBV29-1 to TRBJ2-5, with 7 bases lining up with TRBD2. The V gene's germline CDR1 is SQVTM and CDR2 ANQGSEA. The V and J ends lost 8 bases and 7 bases, in that order; junction bases with no gene match: 7. CDR3 length equals 11 residues. For the CDR3, the DNA is TGCAGCCCCGGGACTAAGGGGACCCAGTACTTC. Encoded protein: CSPGTKGTQYF.

This clonotype was recorded many times. The J gene is TRBJ2-3, the V gene TRBV5-5; D is perhaps TRBD2 (6 bases). Germline V CDR1 and CDR2: SGHKS, YYEKEE (reference sequence). The ends were cut back, 4 bases at V and 1 base at J, with 16 bases in the middle. The CDR3 covers 16 residues. The CDR3 sequence: CASSKRGLGGTDTQYF. The DNA for the CDR3 is TGTGCCAGCAGCAAACGGGGACTTGGGGGCACAGATACGCAGTATTTT.

This clonotype occurred many times. This chain uses TRBV12-3 or TRBV12-4 with TRBJ2-5, with D tentatively TRBD1 (7 bases). This CDR3 contains 12 residues. V lost 7 bases to trimming and J lost 4 bases, with 10 bases between them. CDR3 sequence: CASMEGAETQYF. CDR3 DNA sequence: TGTGCCAGCATGGAGGGGGCAGAGACCCAGTACTTC.

The sample holds many counts of this clonotype. The rearrangement uses TRBV10-2 and TRBJ1-2; D gene ambiguous. In germline, CDR1 is WSHSY, CDR2 SAAADI. CDR3 length equals 12 residues. V was trimmed by 4 bases and J by 3 bases, leaving 6 bases between them. The CDR3 nucleotides are TGCGCCAGCAGTGTCAGCCACTATGGCTACACCTTC. Protein product: CASSVSHYGYTF.

This clonotype was found a few times. The chain uses TRBV28 and TRBJ1-2; 9 positions match TRBD1. CDR1 MDHEN and CDR2 SYDVKM come from the germline V gene. This CDR3 has 16 residues. The J segment lost 2 bases and the V segment lost 5 bases, leaving 9 bases of the junction unmatched. The CDR3 is CASSLPPGTGNYGYTF. As DNA, the CDR3 is TGTGCCAGCAGTCTCCCCCCCGGGACAGGGAACTATGGCTACACCTTC.

This clonotype has a count of ten or more. The chain carries TRBV10-3 and TRBJ2-4; 10 bases match TRBD2. Germline loops: CDR1 ENHRY, CDR2 SYGVKD. The junction had 7 bases not matched to a gene; V was cut back by 4 bases and J by 4 bases. This CDR3 is 16 amino acids long. DNA for the CDR3: TGTGCCATCAGTGGGCCAGCGGGGGGGCGGAAAAACATTCAGTACTTC. As protein: CAISGPAGGRKNIQYF.

The rearrangement joins TRBV7-9 to TRBJ1-1; the D gene is possibly TRBD1 (5 bases). V lost 6 bases to trimming and J lost 1 base, with 18 bases between them. Germline V CDR1 and CDR2: SEHNR, FQNEAQ (reference sequence). CDR3 length: 16 residues. CDR3 loop: CASRAFGGGTNTEAFF. CDR3 nucleotide sequence: TGTGCCAGCAGAGCCTTCGGGGGGGGTACGAACACTGAAGCTTTCTTT.

This clonotype was counted ten times or more. The chain couples TRBV7-9 to TRBJ2-1; D gene uncertain. Trimming removed 4 bases from V and 8 bases from J, with 9 bases in between. This CDR3 is 12 amino acids long. In germline, CDR1 is SEHNR, CDR2 FQNEAQ (reference sequence). The CDR3 nucleotides read TGTGCCAGCAGCTCCTTACTTGATGAGCAGTTCTTC. It yields the protein CASSSLLDEQFF.

In regard to this clonotype: A much bigger clone sits one base away, suggesting this may be a read error. The genes are TRBV6-2 or TRBV6-3 and TRBJ2-5; possibly TRBD2 for D (5 bases). The DNA matches TRBJ2-7 better at its end, which makes the J call doubtful. Per germline, CDR1 MNHEY and CDR2 SVGEGT. This CDR3 has 14 residues. CDR3 loop: CAGKRGLSSYEQYF. CDR3 in DNA: TGTGCCGGCAAAAGAGGACTCTCTAGTTACGAGCAGTACTTC.

A remark on this clonotype: One base away lies a much larger clone, so this may be a sequencing read error. CDR3 in amino acids: CAWRGPGQGESPFHF. The CDR3 nucleotides are TGTGCCTGGAGAGGCCCGGGACAGGGAGAATCACCCTTCCACTTT. The rearrangement uses TRBV30 and TRBJ1-6; 9 nucleotides agree with TRBD1. Germline CDR1 and CDR2: GTSNPN and SVGIG (reference sequence). The CDR3 is 15 residues long.

This clonotype was counted between two and nine times. The chain has TRBV7-9 and TRBJ2-3, with 7 bases that match TRBD2. Looked up from germline, CDR1 is SEHNR and CDR2 is FQNEAQ (reference sequence). The CDR3 is 17 amino acids. V dropped 0 bases and J dropped 5; count of bases not matched to a gene: 11. CDR3 protein: CASSLARASGYIDTQYF. In DNA form, the CDR3 reads TGTGCCAGCAGCTTAGCGCGGGCTAGCGGCTACATAGATACGCAGTATTTT.

A note on this clonotype: A much larger clone lies one base from this, so it may be a read error. This rearrangement joins TRBV21-1 to TRBJ2-6; the table's TRBD1 call for D was not verified on the DNA. TRBV21-1 is labeled a pseudogene. The CDR3 covers 22 residues. The chain's CDR3 is CASSKEGGHPGWCLSGANVLTF. The CDR3 DNA follows: TGTGCCAGCAGCAAGGAGGGGGGACACCCTGGTTGGTGCCTCTCTGGGGCCAACGTCCTGACTTTC.

This clonotype showed up many times. This chain links TRBV6-1 with TRBJ2-7; D perhaps matches TRBD1 (5 bases). The CDR3 is made up of 13 amino acids. Trimming cost V 5 bases and J 4 bases, with 12 bases left between them. In germline, CDR1 is MNHNS, CDR2 SASEGT. CDR3 protein: CASSFSRVYEQYF. In DNA, the CDR3 is TGTGCCAGCAGTTTTAGCAGGGTGTACGAGCAGTACTTC.